This TCR beta chain was recorded in a study of post-analysis software for immune sequencing data. Findings and caveats of the study: Higher frequency in patients than in controls was seen for a handful of TRBV segments, with TRBV5-6, TRBV5-1 and TRBV20-1 among them.

The ends lost 5 bases at V and 5 bases at J; junction bases unmatched: 8. This CDR3 is built from 16 residues. Germline V gene data show CDR1 as MNHEY and CDR2 as SVGAGI. TCR beta libraries were prepared from cDNA with unique molecular identifiers. Each CDR3 protein is one row after TCRdb ran MiXCR on the PCR reads. The table shows 700,000 to 900,000 distinct CDR3 sequences, with around 42% occurring only once. Notes on this clonotype: Its target is unknown.

The sample was blood. The TCR sequence derives from a girl under 18 with multiple sclerosis. This chain uses TRBV6-5 with TRBJ2-1; 11 nucleotides match TRBD2. The CDR3 DNA follows: TGTGCCAGCAGTCCCGGACCGGGACTAGCGGACAATGAGCAGTTCTTC. It yields the protein CASSPGPGLADNEQFF.